This T cell receptor (beta chain) was recovered during a study of response to subunit inactivated influenza vaccine. Study results and limitations: With each seasonal influenza vaccination, the authors suggested, few new T cells are recruited.

TCRdb re-analysed the RT-PCR reads in MiXCR, keeping a single row per CDR3 protein. The sample carries about 240,000 distinct CDR3 sequences, 12% recorded once. As regards this clonotype: Its antigen remains unknown.

V was clipped by 4 bases and J by 5 bases, with 13 bases between them. This CDR3 is 13 amino acids long. CDR1 and CDR2 from the germline V gene are SGHRS and YFSETQ. This sample comprised non-naive T cells sorted from PBMCs, obtained approximately 15 days before vaccination. The rearrangement uses TRBV5-1 and TRBJ2-7; perhaps TRBD1 as D (6 bases). The source of this sequence is a man aged 45 to 65 who received an inactivated influenza vaccine. The CDR3 DNA reads TGCGCCAGCAGCCGAGAGAGGGGGAACGAGCAGTACTTC. Protein product: CASSRERGNEQYF. Combining the CDR3 with reference TRBV5-1 and TRBJ2-7 gives the whole variable domain KAGVTQTPRYLIKTRGQQVTLSCSPISGHRSVSWYQQTPGQGLQFLFEYFSETQRNKGNFPGRFSGRQFSNSRSEMNVSTLELGDSALYLCASSRERGNEQYFGPGTRLTVT.